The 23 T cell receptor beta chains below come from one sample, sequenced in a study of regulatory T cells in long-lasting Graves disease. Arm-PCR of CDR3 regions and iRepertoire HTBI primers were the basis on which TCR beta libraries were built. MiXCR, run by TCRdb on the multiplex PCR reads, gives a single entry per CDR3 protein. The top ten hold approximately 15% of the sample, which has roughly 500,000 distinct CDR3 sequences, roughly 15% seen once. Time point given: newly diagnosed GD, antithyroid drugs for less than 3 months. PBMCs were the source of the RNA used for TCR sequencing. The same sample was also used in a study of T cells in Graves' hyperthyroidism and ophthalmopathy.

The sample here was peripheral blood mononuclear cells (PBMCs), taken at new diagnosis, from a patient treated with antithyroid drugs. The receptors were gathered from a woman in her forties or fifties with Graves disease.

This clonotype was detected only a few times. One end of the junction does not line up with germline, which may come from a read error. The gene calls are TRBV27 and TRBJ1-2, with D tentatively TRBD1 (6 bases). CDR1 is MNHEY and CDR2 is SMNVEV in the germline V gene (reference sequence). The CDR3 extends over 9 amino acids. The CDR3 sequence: CASSIQGMF. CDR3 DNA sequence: TGTGCCAGCAGTATACAGGGAATGTTC.

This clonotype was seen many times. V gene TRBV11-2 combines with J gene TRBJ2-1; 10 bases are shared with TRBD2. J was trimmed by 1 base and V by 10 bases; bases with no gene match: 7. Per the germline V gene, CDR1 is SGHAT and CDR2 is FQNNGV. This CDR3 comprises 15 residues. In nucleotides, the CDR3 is TGTGCCACCCGGTCTAGCGGGAGTTCCTACAATGAGCAGTTCTTC. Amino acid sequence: CATRSSGSSYNEQFF.

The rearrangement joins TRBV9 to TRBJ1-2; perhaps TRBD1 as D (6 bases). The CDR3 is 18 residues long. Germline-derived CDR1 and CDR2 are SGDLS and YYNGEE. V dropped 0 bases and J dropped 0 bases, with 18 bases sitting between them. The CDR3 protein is CASSVDRLGGEANYGYTF. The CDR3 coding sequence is TGTGCCAGCAGCGTAGATCGGTTGGGGGGCGAGGCTAACTATGGCTACACCTTC. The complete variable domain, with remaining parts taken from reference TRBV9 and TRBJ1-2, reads DSGVTQTPKHLITATGQRVTLRCSPRSGDLSVYWYQQSLDQGLQFLIQYYNGEERAKGNILERFSAQQFPDLHSELNLSSLELGDSALYFCASSVDRLGGEANYGYTFGSGTRLTVV.

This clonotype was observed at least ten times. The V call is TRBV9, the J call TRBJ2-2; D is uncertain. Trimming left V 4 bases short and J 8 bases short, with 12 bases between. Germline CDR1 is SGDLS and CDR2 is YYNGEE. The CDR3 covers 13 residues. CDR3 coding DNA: TGTGCCAGCAGCCCCCGCTCATCTGGGGAGCTGTTTTTT. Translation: CASSPRSSGELFF. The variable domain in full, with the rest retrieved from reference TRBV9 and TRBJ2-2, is DSGVTQTPKHLITATGQRVTLRCSPRSGDLSVYWYQQSLDQGLQFLIQYYNGEERAKGNILERFSAQQFPDLHSELNLSSLELGDSALYFCASSPRSSGELFFGEGSRLTVL.

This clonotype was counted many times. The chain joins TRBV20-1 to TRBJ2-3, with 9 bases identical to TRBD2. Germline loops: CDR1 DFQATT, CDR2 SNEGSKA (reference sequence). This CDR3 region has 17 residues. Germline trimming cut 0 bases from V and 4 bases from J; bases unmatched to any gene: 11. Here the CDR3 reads CSARDAASGRISDTQYF. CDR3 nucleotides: TGCAGTGCTAGAGATGCGGCCAGCGGGAGGATCTCAGATACGCAGTATTTT.

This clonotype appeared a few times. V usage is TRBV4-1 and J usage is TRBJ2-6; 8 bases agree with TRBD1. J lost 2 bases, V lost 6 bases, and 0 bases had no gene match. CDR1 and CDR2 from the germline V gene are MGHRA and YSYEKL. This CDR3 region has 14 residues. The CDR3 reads CASRQGAGANVLTF. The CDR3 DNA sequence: TGCGCCAGCAGACAGGGGGCTGGGGCCAACGTCCTGACTTTC.

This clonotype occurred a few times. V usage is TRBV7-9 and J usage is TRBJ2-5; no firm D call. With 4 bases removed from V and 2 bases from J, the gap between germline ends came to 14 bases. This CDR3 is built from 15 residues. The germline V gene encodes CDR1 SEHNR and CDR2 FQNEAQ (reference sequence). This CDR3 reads CASSSYTYRQETQYF. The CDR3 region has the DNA TGTGCCAGCAGCTCCTATACCTACAGACAAGAGACCCAGTACTTC. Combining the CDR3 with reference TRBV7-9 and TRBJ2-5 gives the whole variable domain DTGVSQNPRHKITKRGQNVTFRCDPISEHNRLYWYRQTLGQGPEFLTYFQNEAQLEKSRLLSDRFSAERPKGSFSTLEIQRTEQGDSAMYLCASSSYTYRQETQYFGPGTRLLVL.

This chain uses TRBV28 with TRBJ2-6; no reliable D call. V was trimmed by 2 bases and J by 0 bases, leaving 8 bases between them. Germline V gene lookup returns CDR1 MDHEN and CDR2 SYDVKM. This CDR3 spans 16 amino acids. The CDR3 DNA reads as TGTGCCAGCAGTTTACCCTCGGGCTCTGGGGCCAACGTCCTGACTTTC. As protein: CASSLPSGSGANVLTF.

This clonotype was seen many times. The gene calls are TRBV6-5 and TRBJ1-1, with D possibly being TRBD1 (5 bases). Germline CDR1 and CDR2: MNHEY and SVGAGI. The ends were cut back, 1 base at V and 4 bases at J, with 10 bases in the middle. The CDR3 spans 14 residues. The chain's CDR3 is CASSYWPGGTEAFF. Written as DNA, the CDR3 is TGTGCCAGCAGTTACTGGCCCGGGGGCACTGAAGCTTTCTTT.

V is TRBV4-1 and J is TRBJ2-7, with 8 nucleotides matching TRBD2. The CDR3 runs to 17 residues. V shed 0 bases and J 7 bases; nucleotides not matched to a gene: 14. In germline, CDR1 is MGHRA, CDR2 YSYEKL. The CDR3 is CASSQEPGTSGVGEQYF. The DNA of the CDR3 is TGCGCCAGCAGCCAAGAGCCCGGGACTAGTGGTGTTGGAGAGCAGTACTTC.

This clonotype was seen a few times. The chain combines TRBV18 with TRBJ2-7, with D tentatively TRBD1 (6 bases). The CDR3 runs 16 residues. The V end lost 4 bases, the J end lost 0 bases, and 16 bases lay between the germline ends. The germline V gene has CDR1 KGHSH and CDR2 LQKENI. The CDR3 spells CASSRLPGQSSYEQYF. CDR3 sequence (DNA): TGTGCCAGCTCACGCCTCCCAGGACAGAGCTCCTACGAGCAGTACTTC.

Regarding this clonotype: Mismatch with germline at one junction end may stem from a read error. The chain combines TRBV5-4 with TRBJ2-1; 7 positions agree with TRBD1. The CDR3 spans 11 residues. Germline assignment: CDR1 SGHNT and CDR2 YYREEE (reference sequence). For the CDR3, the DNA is TGTGCCAGCAACTTGGGACAGAGGGAGTTCTTC. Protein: CASNLGQREFF.

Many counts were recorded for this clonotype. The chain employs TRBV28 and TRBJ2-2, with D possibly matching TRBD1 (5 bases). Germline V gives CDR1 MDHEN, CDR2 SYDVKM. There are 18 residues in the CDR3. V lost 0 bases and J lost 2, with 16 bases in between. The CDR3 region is CASSLWRLDKTNTGELFF. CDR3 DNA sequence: TGTGCCAGCAGTTTATGGCGTTTGGACAAGACAAACACCGGGGAGCTGTTTTTT.

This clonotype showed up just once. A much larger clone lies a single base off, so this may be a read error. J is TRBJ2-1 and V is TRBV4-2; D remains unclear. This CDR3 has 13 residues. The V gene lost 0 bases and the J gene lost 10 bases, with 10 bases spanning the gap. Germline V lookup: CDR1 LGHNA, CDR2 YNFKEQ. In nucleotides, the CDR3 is TGTGCCAGCAGCCAAGAATACCGATACGAGCAGTTCTTC. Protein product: CASSQEYRYEQFF.

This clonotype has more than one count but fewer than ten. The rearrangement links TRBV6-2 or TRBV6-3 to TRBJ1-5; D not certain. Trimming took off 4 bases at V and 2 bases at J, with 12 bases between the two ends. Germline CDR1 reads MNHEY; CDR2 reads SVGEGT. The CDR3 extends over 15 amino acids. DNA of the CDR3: TGTGCCAGCAGTTCGATAAGCGGAGGCAATCAGCCCCAGCATTTT. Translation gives CASSSISGGNQPQHF.

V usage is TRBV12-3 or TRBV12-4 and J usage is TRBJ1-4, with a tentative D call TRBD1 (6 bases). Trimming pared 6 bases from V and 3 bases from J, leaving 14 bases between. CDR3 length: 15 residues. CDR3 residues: CASSIQGLANEKLFF. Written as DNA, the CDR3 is TGTGCCAGCAGCATTCAGGGGTTAGCTAATGAAAAACTGTTTTTT.

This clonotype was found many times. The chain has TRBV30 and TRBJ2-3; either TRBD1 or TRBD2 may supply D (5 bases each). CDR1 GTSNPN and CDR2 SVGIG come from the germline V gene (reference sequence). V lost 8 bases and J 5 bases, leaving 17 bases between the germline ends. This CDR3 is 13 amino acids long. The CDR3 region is CARGPDLGDTQYF. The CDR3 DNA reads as TGTGCCCGGGGCCCGGATTTGGGAGATACGCAGTATTTT.

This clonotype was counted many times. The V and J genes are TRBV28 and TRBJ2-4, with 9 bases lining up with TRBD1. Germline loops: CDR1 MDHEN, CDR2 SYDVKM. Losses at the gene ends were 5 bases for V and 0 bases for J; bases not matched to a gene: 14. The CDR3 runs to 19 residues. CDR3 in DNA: TGTGCCAGCAGTCGCGGACAGGGGTATATGTCTGTAGCCAAAAACATTCAGTACTTC. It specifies CASSRGQGYMSVAKNIQYF.

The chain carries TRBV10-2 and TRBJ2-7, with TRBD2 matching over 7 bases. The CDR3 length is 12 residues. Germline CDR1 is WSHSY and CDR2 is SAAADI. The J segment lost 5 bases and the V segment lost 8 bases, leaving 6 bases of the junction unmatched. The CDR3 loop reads CASGLRENEQYF. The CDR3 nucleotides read TGCGCCAGCGGGTTGCGGGAGAACGAGCAGTACTTC.

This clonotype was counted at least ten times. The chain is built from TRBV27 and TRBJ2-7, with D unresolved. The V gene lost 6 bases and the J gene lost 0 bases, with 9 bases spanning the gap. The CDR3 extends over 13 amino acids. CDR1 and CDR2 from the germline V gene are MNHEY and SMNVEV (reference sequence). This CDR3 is CASSADSSYEQYF. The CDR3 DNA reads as TGTGCCAGCAGCGCGGATAGCTCCTACGAGCAGTACTTC.

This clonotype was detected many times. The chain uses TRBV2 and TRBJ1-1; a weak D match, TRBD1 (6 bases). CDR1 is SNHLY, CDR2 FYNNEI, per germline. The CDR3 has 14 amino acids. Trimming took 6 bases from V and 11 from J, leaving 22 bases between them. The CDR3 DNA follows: TGTGCCAGCAGCTCTGGGTGGGGGCCAGGAGAGGCTTTCTTT. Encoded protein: CASSSGWGPGEAFF. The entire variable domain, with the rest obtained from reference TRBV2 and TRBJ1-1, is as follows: EPEVTQTPSHQVTQMGQEVILRCVPISNHLYFYWYRQILGQKVEFLVSFYNNEISEKSEIFDDQFSVERPDGSNFTLKIRSTKLEDSAMYFCASSSGWGPGEAFFGQGTRLTVV.

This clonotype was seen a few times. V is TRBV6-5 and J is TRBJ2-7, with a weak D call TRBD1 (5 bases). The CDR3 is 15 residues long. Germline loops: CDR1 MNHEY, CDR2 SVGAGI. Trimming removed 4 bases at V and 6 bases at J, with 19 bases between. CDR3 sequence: CASSSTGQGVFEQYF. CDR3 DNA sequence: TGTGCCAGCAGTTCAACCGGGCAGGGTGTGTTCGAGCAGTACTTC.

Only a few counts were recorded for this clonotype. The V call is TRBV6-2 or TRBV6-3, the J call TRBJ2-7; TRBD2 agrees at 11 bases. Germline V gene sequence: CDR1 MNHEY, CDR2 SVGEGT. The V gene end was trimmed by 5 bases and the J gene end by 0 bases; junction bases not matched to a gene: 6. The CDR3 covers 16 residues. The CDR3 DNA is TGTGCCAGCAGTCCACTGACTAGCGGGGCCTCCTACGAGCAGTACTTC. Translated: CASSPLTSGASYEQYF.